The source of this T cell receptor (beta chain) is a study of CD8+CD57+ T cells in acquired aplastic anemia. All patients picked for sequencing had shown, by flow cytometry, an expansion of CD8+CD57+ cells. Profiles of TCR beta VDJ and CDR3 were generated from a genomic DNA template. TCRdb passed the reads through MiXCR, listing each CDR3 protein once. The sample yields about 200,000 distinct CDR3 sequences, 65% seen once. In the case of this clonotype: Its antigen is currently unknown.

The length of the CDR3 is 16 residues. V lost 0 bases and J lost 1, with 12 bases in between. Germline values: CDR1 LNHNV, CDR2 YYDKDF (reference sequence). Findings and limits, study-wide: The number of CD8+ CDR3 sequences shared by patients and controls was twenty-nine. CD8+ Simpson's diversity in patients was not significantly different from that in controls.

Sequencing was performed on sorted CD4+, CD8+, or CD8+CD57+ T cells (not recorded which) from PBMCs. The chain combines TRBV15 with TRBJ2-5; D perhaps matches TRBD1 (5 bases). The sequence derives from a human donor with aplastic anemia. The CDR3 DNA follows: TGTGCCACCAGCAGAGATGGACAAACCGCCCAAGAGACCCAGTACTTC. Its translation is CATSRDGQTAQETQYF.